This T cell receptor (beta chain) was captured in a study of CXCR3-negative and CXCR3-positive naive CD8 T cells. Study-level points and caveats: The study found that naive CXCR3-negative and CXCR3-positive cells shared TRBV-TRBJ usage, while memory cells differed. High diversity, comparable across both naive subsets, contrasted with much lower diversity in memory CD8+ cells. More hydrophobic TRB CDR3s were found in CXCR3-positive naive cells than in CXCR3-negative naive cells.

Researchers sorted some 270,000 cells of each CD8+ T cell subset in triplicate. CD45RO-CCR7+CD27+CD95- cells counted as naive CD8+ T cells. This CDR3 spans 17 amino acids. Germline CDR1 SEHNR, CDR2 FQNEAQ (reference sequence). About this clonotype: Its antigen is currently unknown.

Researchers prepared the TRB cDNA libraries using 5' RACE with UMI labels. TCRdb reprocessed the 5' RACE reads; each CDR3 protein has one entry and no DNA is given. Its clone listing holds tens of thousands of distinct CDR3 sequences. This clonotype was obtained from a human donor in good health. Some clones in this sample may be carry-over from other donors' samples. The sample consisted of naive CXCR3+ CD8+ T cells from blood. Indicated subset: CD45RO-CCR7+CD27+CD95- naive CD8+ T cells expressing CXCR3 (TNR3+). The J gene is TRBJ2-7, the V gene TRBV7-9; TCRdb picks TRBD1, but there is no DNA to check that call. The CDR3 here is CASSSRDSIATSYEQYF.